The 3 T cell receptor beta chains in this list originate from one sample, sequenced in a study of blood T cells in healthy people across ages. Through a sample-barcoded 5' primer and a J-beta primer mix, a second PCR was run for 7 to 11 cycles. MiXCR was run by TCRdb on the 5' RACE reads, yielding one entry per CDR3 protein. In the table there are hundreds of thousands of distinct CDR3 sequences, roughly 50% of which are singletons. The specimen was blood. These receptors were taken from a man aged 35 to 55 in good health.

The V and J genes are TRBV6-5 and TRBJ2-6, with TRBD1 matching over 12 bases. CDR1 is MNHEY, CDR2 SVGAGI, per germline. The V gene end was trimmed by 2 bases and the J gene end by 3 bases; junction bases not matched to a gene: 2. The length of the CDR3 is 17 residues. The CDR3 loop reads CASSYGTGGFGANVLTF. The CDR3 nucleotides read TGTGCCAGCAGTTACGGGACAGGGGGCTTTGGGGCCAACGTCCTGACTTTC.

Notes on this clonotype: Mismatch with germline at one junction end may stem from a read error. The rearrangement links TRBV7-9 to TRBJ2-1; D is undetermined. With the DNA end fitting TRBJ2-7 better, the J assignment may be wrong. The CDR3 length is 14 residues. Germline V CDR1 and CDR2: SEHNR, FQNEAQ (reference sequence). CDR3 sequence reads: CASRHNSLYNEQYF. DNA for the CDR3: TGCGCCAGCAGACATAATTCCCTTTACAATGAGCAGTACTTC.

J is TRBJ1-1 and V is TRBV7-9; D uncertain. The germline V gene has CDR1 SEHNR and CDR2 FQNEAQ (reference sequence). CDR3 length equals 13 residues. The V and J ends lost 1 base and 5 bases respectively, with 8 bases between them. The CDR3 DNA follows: TGTGCCAGCAGCTTAGAGGAGATGACTGAAGCTTTCTTT. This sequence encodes CASSLEEMTEAFF. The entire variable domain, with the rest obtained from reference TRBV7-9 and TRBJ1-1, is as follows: DTGVSQNPRHKITKRGQNVTFRCDPISEHNRLYWYRQTLGQGPEFLTYFQNEAQLEKSRLLSDRFSAERPKGSFSTLEIQRTEQGDSAMYLCASSLEEMTEAFFGQGTRLTVV.